The clone carrying this TCR beta chain appeared many times. After removal of 3 bases from V and 3 bases from J, the junction contained 7 bases not matched to a gene. Germline V gene sequence: CDR1 SGHRS, CDR2 YFSETQ. This CDR3 is 15 amino acids long. TCRdb re-analysed the RT-PCR reads in MiXCR, keeping a single row per CDR3 protein. Here the sample spans 650,000 to 800,000 distinct CDR3 sequences, 13% to 15% being singletons. This sequence joins TRBV5-1 and TRBJ2-3; 7 bases are shared with TRBD1. The sequence was collected from a female donor in good health, serving as a healthy control. The source material was memory CD4+ T cells from blood. The CDR3 bases are TGCGCCAGCAGCTCACAGGGGATTAGGACAGATACGCAGTATTTT. The encoded protein is CASSSQGIRTDTQYF.